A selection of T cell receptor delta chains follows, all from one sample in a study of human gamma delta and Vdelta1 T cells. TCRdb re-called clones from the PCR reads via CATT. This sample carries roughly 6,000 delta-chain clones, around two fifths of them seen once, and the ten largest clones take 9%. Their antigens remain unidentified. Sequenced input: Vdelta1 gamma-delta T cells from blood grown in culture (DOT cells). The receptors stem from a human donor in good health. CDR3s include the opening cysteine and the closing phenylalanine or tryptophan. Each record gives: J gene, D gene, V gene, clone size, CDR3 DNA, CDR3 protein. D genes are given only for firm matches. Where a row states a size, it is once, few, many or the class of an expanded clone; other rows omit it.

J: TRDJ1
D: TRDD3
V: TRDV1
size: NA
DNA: TGTGCTCTTGGGGAACTAGGCTTCCCTACTGGGGGACTAAACACCGATAAACTCATCTTT
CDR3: CALGELGFPTGGLNTDKLIF

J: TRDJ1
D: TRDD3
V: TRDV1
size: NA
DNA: TGTGCTCTTGGGATTCGTCACTGGGGGATATCTGTTGAGGATAAACTCATCTTT
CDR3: CALGIRHWGISVEDKLIF

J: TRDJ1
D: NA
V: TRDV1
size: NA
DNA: TGTGCTCTTGGGGAACGGACCTTCCCGCACGGGTTCGGGGGGTACAACACCGATAAACTCATCTTT
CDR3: CALGERTFPHGFGGYNTDKLIF

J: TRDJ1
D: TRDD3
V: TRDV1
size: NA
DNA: TGTGCTCTTGGGGAACCCTCCCGGCGCGGGGGACTGGGGGTCCGAAGTACAGGCGATAAACTCATCTTT
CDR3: CALGEPSRRGGLGVRSTGDKLIF

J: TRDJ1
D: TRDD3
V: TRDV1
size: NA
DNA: TGTGCTCTTGGGGACTGGGGGATACAATCTGGGTACACCGATAAACTCATCTTT
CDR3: CALGDWGIQSGYTDKLIF

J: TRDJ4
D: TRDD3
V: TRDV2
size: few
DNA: TGTGCCTGTGCGGTACTGGGGGATACGAGACCCCTGATCTTT
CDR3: CACAVLGDTRPLIF

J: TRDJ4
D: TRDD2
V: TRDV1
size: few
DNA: TGTGCTCTTGGGCCGGCCTTCCTACCCTCGTGGGATCAAGGCCTGATCTTT
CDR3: CALGPAFLPSWDQGLIF

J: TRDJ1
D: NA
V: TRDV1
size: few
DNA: TGTGCTCTTGGGGAACTCGTCGGTGTCTCAAACACCGATAAACTCATCTTT
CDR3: CALGELVGVSNTDKLIF

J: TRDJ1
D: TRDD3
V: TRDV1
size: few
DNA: TGTGCTCTTGGGGACCCACGGCCCCTACGTCTGGGGGATACGACCGATAAACTCATCTTT
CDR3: CALGDPRPLRLGDTTDKLIF

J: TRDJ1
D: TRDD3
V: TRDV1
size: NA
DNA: TGTGCTCTTGGGGTTCAACGATCTGGGGGATACACCGATAAACTCATCTTT
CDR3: CALGVQRSGGYTDKLIF

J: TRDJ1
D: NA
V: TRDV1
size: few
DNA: TGTGCTCTTGGGGGTCTTCCTACGGACTCCGTACTGGGGGCTACCGATAAACTCATCTTT
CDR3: CALGGLPTDSVLGATDKLIF

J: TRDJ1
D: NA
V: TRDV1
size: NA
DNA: TGTGCTCTTGGGGAGACTTGTGCCCGGCCTTACCCGGAGGGGGTAAACGTAGATAAACTCATCTTT
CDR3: CALGETCARPYPEGVNVDKLIF

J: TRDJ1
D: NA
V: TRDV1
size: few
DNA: TGTGCTCTTGGGGAACGGTCCCTTTTACTAGGGGTATACACCGATAAACTCATCTTT
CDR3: CALGERSLLLGVYTDKLIF

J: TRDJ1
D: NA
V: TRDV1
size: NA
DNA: TGTGCTCTTGGGGAACAGCACTCCTCCCTCCTACACTGGGGACCGTACACCGATAAACTCATCTTT
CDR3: CALGEQHSSLLHWGPYTDKLIF

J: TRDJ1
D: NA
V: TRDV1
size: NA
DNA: TGTGCTCTTGGGGAACTAATTAGGCCTTCCTACGGTACTGGGGGCTTTCCCCGCGATAATAAACTCATCTTT
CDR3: CALGELIRPSYGTGGFPRDNKLIF

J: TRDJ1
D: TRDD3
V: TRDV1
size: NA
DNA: TGTGCTCGTGGGGAACTAGCCTCTTCCTCTCATATCTTTTGGGGGATAGAGTACACCGATAAACTCATCTTT
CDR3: CARGELASSSHIFWGIEYTDKLIF